Listed below are T cell receptor beta chains from one sample, sequenced in a study of control samples from healthy donors and cancer patients. Profiled with immunoSEQ multiplex PCR; TCRdb holds only in-frame clones, not every one. The data show 160,000 or so clones, roughly 94% seen once. The sample comprised blood. The source is a woman aged 40 to 49 in good health. CDR3s include the opening cysteine and the closing phenylalanine or tryptophan. The D gene is left open where the match is weak. Size values are once, few and many counts, or a class for expanded clones, and some rows have none.

v_call,clone_size,d_call,j_call,cdr3_aa,cdr3_nt
TRBV6-2/TRBV6-3,.,TRBD1,TRBJ2-1,CASSEGASRPSYNEQFF,TGTGCCAGCAGTGAGGGGGCTTCCCGGCCAAGCTACAATGAGCAGTTCTTC
TRBV2,.,.,TRBJ1-5,CASSAQGPQPQHF,TGTGCCAGCAGTGCTCAAGGGCCTCAGCCCCAGCATTTT
TRBV4-3,once,.,TRBJ2-4,CASSQDRWDTLAKNIQYF,TGCGCCAGCAGCCAAGACCGTTGGGATACCCTAGCCAAAAACATTCAGTACTTC
TRBV4-3,.,TRBD2,TRBJ2-3,CASSPRTSGNTDTQYF,TGCGCCAGCAGCCCCCGGACTAGCGGGAACACAGATACGCAGTATTTT
TRBV7-2,.,.,TRBJ2-7,CASSVSTQTTYEQYF,TGTGCCAGCAGCGTCTCGACACAGACGACCTACGAGCAGTACTTC
TRBV19,.,TRBD1,TRBJ1-5,CASSIWDRGTYQPQHF,TGTGCCAGTAGCATTTGGGACAGGGGGACCTATCAGCCCCAGCATTTT
TRBV11-2,.,.,TRBJ2-3,CASSSSASTDTQYF,TGTGCCAGCAGCTCTAGCGCGAGCACAGATACGCAGTATTTT
TRBV5-6,.,.,TRBJ1-6,CASSPGPNSPLHF,TGTGCCAGCAGTCCCGGGCCCAATTCACCCCTCCACTTT
TRBV5-1,.,TRBD1,TRBJ2-2,CASSSQTGGGTGELFF,TGCGCCAGCAGCTCCCAGACAGGGGGGGGCACCGGGGAGCTGTTTTTT
TRBV11-2,once,TRBD2,TRBJ2-1,CASSPGLANEQFF,TGTGCCAGCAGCCCGGGACTAGCAAATGAGCAGTTCTTC
TRBV30,.,.,TRBJ1-5,CACNGQGRQPQHF,TGTGCCTGCAATGGGCAGGGACGCCAGCCCCAGCATTTT
TRBV11-2,.,.,TRBJ1-2,CASSPAGPLTSGGYTF,TGTGCCAGCAGCCCAGCGGGGCCTTTAACGAGCGGTGGCTACACCTTC
TRBV19,.,.,TRBJ1-1,CASSPATGSTEAFF,TGTGCCAGTAGTCCTGCCACAGGGTCCACTGAAGCTTTCTTT
TRBV2,.,.,TRBJ2-3,CVSSVEHLSGTQYF,TGTGTCAGCAGTGTGGAACATTTGTCGGGTACGCAGTATTTT
TRBV5-1,once,TRBD1,TRBJ2-7,CASSPQGDEQYF,TGCGCCAGCAGCCCACAGGGGGACGAGCAGTACTTC
TRBV4-1,once,.,TRBJ2-5,CASSQERNQETQYF,TGCGCCAGCAGCCAAGAGAGGAACCAAGAGACCCAGTACTTC
TRBV7-3,.,TRBD2,TRBJ2-5,CASSLSRGEKTQYF,TGTGCCAGCAGCTTAAGCCGGGGGGAAAAGACCCAGTACTTC
TRBV7-8,.,.,TRBJ1-6,CASSLVGAGNSPLHF,TGTGCCAGCAGCTTAGTTGGGGCAGGCAATTCACCCCTCCACTTT
TRBV10-3,.,TRBD1,TRBJ1-4,CAISHSGGGEKLFF,TGTGCCATCAGTCACTCAGGGGGAGGTGAAAAACTGTTTTTT
TRBV12-5,once,.,TRBJ1-1,CASGLSPTWTEAFF,TGTGCTAGTGGTCTATCTCCTACTTGGACTGAAGCTTTCTTT
TRBV9,.,TRBD2,TRBJ2-3,CASSSRGSGSRFTDTQYF,TGTGCCAGCAGCTCTCGTGGTAGCGGGAGTAGATTCACAGATACGCAGTATTTT
TRBV6-4,.,.,TRBJ2-6,CASSESGANVLTF,TGTGCCAGCAGTGAGTCTGGGGCCAACGTCCTGACTTTC
TRBV7-2,.,.,TRBJ2-4,CASSLAGGGNIQYF,TGTGCCAGCAGCTTAGCCGGAGGCGGAAACATTCAGTACTTC
TRBV19,.,.,TRBJ2-1,CASSILGIRANEQFF,TGTGCCAGTAGTATTCTGGGTATTAGGGCCAATGAGCAGTTCTTC
TRBV19,once,.,TRBJ1-3,CATGLRTLSGNTIYF,TGTGCCACTGGGCTTCGGACACTCTCTGGAAACACCATATATTTT
TRBV5-1,.,.,TRBJ1-3,CASSTDQPGNTIYF,TGCGCCAGCAGCACGGACCAACCTGGAAACACCATATATTTT
TRBV2,.,TRBD2,TRBJ2-2,CASSAGLAETNTGELFF,TGTGCCAGCAGCGCCGGACTAGCGGAAACGAACACCGGGGAGCTGTTTTTT
TRBV28,.,.,TRBJ2-7,CASSGYEQYF,TGTGCCAGCAGCGGCTACGAGCAGTACTTC
TRBV29-1,.,TRBD1,TRBJ1-2,CSVERDRNYGYTF,TGCAGCGTTGAAAGGGACAGAAACTATGGCTACACCTTC
TRBV9,.,.,TRBJ1-6,CASSVETAMGGYNSPLHF,TGTGCCAGCAGCGTGGAAACAGCGATGGGGGGCTATAATTCACCCCTCCACTTT
TRBV7-3,.,.,TRBJ2-5,CASSPRGGEETQYF,TGTGCCAGCAGCCCAAGAGGGGGGGAAGAGACCCAGTACTTC
TRBV6-5,.,TRBD1,TRBJ1-1,CASSLGQGGPEAFF,TGTGCCAGCAGCTTGGGACAGGGCGGGCCTGAAGCTTTCTTT
TRBV19,.,.,TRBJ2-4,CASTLGHALAKNIQYF,TGTGCCAGTACCTTGGGACACGCCCTAGCCAAAAACATTCAGTACTTC
TRBV10-3,.,TRBD1,TRBJ2-1,CAISESTRTGNLQFF,TGTGCCATCAGTGAGTCGACTAGGACAGGGAATCTCCAGTTCTTC
TRBV11-2,.,.,TRBJ1-6,CASSATTGFGAPLHF,TGTGCCAGCAGCGCGACTACAGGGTTTGGTGCACCCCTCCACTTT
TRBV5-1,.,.,TRBJ2-7,CASSLASEYEQYF,TGCGCCAGCAGCTTGGCCTCAGAGTACGAGCAGTACTTC
TRBV30,.,.,TRBJ2-3,CAWSVTGANTQYF,TGTGCCTGGAGTGTTACGGGGGCGAATACGCAGTATTTT
TRBV18,.,TRBD1,TRBJ2-3,CASSPALWDRANTQYF,TGTGCCAGCTCCCCCGCCTTGTGGGACAGGGCCAATACGCAGTATTTT
TRBV6-5,.,TRBD1,TRBJ1-1,CASSSTGARTEAFF,TGTGCCAGCAGTTCGACAGGGGCGAGGACTGAAGCTTTCTTT
TRBV9,.,.,TRBJ1-5,CASSVGSARDPQHF,TGTGCCAGCAGCGTAGGGTCCGCCAGGGACCCCCAGCATTTT
TRBV19,.,.,TRBJ2-2,CASSIGQDFTGELFF,TGTGCCAGTAGTATAGGGCAGGACTTCACCGGGGAGCTGTTTTTT
TRBV4-1,.,.,TRBJ2-5,CASSQGFFETQYF,TGCGCCAGCAGCCAAGGATTTTTCGAGACCCAGTACTTC
TRBV4-3,.,.,TRBJ2-4,CASSQVGLAKNIQYF,TGCGCCAGCAGCCAAGTCGGATTAGCCAAAAACATTCAGTACTTC
TRBV27,.,.,TRBJ1-2,CASKTGGTYGYTF,TGTGCCAGCAAAACGGGGGGGACATATGGCTACACCTTC
TRBV27,.,.,TRBJ1-5,CASSFGNQPQHF,TGTGCCAGCAGTTTTGGTAATCAGCCCCAGCATTTT
TRBV7-9,.,TRBD1,TRBJ1-5,CASSWTGSNQPQHF,TGTGCCAGCAGCTGGACAGGGAGCAATCAGCCCCAGCATTTT
TRBV6-2/TRBV6-3,.,.,TRBJ2-5,CASSEGGYQETQYF,TGTGCCAGCAGTGAGGGGGGGTACCAAGAGACCCAGTACTTC
TRBV4-2,few,.,TRBJ1-2,CASSQEGFGYTF,TGTGCCAGCAGCCAAGAGGGTTTTGGCTACACCTTC
TRBV7-9,.,.,TRBJ1-3,CASSLVRSGNTIYF,TGTGCCAGCAGCTTAGTACGCTCTGGAAACACCATATATTTT